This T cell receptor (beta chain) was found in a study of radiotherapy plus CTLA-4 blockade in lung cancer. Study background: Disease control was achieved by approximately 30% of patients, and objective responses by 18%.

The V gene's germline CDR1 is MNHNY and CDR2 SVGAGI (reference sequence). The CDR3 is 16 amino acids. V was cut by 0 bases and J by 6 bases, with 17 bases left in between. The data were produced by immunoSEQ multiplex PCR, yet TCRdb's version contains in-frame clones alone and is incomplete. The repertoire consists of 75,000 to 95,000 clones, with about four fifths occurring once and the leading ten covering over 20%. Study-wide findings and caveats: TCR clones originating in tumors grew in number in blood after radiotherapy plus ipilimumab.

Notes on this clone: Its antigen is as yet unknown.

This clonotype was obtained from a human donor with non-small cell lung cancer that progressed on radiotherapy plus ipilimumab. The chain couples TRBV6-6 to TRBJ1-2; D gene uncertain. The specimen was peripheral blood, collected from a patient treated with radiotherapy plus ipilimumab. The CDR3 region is CASSYSLLPGNDGYTF. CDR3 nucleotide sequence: TGTGCCAGCAGTTACTCTTTGTTGCCGGGGAATGATGGCTACACCTTC.